These 5 T cell receptor beta chains were all obtained from the same sample, sequenced in a study of shared clonotypes between healthy human individuals. The protocol was immunoSEQ multiplex PCR, while the TCRdb copy is restricted to in-frame clones and leaves out a portion. The table records around 2.3 million clones, under 97% of them present only once. Specimen: naive CD4+ T cells sorted from blood. Subset here: CD45RA+ positively selected. These receptors were collected from a man younger than 35 in good health.

This clone came up once. V gene TRBV28 combines with J gene TRBJ2-7, with no clear D. The CDR3 covers 15 residues. Trimming shortened V by 7 bases and J by 2 bases, and 18 bases separated the two germline ends. Germline CDR1 is MDHEN and CDR2 is SYDVKM. The CDR3 loop reads CASTGQGHPTYEQYF. In DNA form, the CDR3 reads TGTGCCAGCACGGGCCAAGGGCACCCGACCTACGAGCAGTACTTC. The entire variable domain, with the rest obtained from reference TRBV28 and TRBJ2-7, is as follows: DVKVTQSSRYLVKRTGEKVFLECVQDMDHENMFWYRQDPGLGLRLIYFSYDVKMKEKGDIPEGYSVSREKKERFSLILESASTNQTSMYLCASTGQGHPTYEQYFGPGTRLTVT.

Note on this clone: Other DNA sequences in this sample translate to the same CDR3. The chain couples TRBV18 to TRBJ1-5; D remains ambiguous. The CDR3 has 14 amino acids. The germline gives CDR1 KGHSH, CDR2 LQKENI. V was cut by 1 base and J by 0 bases, with 4 bases left in between. The CDR3 loop reads CASSPQDSNQPQHF. The CDR3 coding sequence is TGTGCCAGCTCACCACAGGATAGCAATCAGCCCCAGCATTTT.

This sequence joins TRBV12-5 and TRBJ2-3, with TRBD1 identical over 8 bases. Unmatched junction bases numbered 4, after V lost 7 bases and J lost 1 base. This CDR3 region has 14 residues. Germline CDR1 is LGHNT and CDR2 is FRNRAP. As DNA, the CDR3 is TGTGCTAGTGCCTCGGGACAGGGCACAGATACGCAGTATTTT. Translated: CASASGQGTDTQYF. Full variable domain (outside the CDR3, taken from reference TRBV12-5 and TRBJ2-3): DARVTQTPRHKVTEMGQEVTMRCQPILGHNTVFWYRQTMMQGLELLAYFRNRAPLDDSGMPKDRFSAEMPDATLATLKIQPSEPRDSAVYFCASASGQGTDTQYFGPGTRLTVL.

The rearrangement uses TRBV10-1 and TRBJ2-1, with D perhaps TRBD1 or TRBD2 (5 bases each). V was shortened by 3 bases and J by 15 bases, with 21 bases between the two germline ends. Germline V gene data show CDR1 as WNHNN and CDR2 as SYGVQD (reference sequence). CDR3 size: 14 residues. CDR3 coding DNA: TGCGCCAGCAGTGATTCCGGGACCACCGGGAAAACGTTCTTC. It yields the protein CASSDSGTTGKTFF.

The chain has TRBV5-1 and TRBJ2-5; maybe TRBD1 (6 bases). Germline V gene lookup returns CDR1 SGHRS and CDR2 YFSETQ. The CDR3 sequence is 16 residues long. The V and J ends lost 3 bases and 5 bases respectively, with 20 bases between them. The DNA of the CDR3 is TGCGCCAGCAGCTGGGGCAGGGGCCGAGGAGTGGAGACCCAGTACTTC. Translating it yields CASSWGRGRGVETQYF.